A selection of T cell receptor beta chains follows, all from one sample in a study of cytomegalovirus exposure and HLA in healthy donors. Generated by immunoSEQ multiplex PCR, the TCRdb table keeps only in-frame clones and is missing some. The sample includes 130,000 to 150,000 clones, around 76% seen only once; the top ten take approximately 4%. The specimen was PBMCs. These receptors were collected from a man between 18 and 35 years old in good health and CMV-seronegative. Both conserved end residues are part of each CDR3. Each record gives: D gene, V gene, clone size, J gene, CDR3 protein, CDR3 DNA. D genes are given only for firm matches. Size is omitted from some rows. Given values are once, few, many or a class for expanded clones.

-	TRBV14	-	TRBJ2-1	CASSPGHVNEQFF	TGTGCCAGCAGCCCCGGACACGTCAATGAGCAGTTCTTC
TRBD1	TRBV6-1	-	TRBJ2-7	CASSEVKRGRTYEQYF	TGTGCCAGCAGTGAAGTGAAGAGGGGGCGTACCTACGAGCAGTACTTC
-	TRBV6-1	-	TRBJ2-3	CASRASGSTDTQYF	TGTGCCAGCAGGGCCAGCGGTAGCACAGATACGCAGTATTTT
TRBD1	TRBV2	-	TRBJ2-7	CASSVGQLYEQYF	TGTGCCAGCAGCGTGGGACAGCTCTACGAGCAGTACTTC
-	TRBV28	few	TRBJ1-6	CASREEGGAGSPLHF	TGTGCCAGCAGAGAAGAGGGGGGGGCGGGATCACCCCTCCACTTT
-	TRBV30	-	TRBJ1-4	CAWSVNGEKLFF	TGTGCCTGGAGTGTAAACGGTGAAAAACTGTTTTTT
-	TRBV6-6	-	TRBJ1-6	CASSWVGDNSPLHF	TGTGCCAGCAGCTGGGTGGGCGATAATTCACCCCTCCACTTT
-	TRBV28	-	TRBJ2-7	CASSYDSYYEQYF	TGTGCCAGCAGTTACGACAGTTACTACGAGCAGTACTTC
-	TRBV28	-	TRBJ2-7	CALGPPFTYEQYF	TGTGCCCTGGGCCCCCCCTTCACCTACGAGCAGTACTTC
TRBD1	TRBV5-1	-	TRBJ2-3	CASSLAWTGGSTDTQYF	TGCGCCAGCAGCTTGGCCTGGACAGGGGGGAGCACAGATACGCAGTATTTT
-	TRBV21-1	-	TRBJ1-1	CASTPGGQGRANTEAFF	TGTGCCAGCACCCCAGGGGGGCAAGGCAGGGCCAACACTGAAGCTTTCTTT
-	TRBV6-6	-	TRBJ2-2	CASRHHRDGNTGELFF	TGTGCCAGCAGGCACCACAGGGATGGGAACACCGGGGAGCTGTTTTTT
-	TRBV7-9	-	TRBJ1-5	CASSLGSGVSNQPQHF	TGTGCCAGCAGCTTAGGGTCAGGGGTTAGCAATCAGCCCCAGCATTTT
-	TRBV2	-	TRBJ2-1	CAGRSAKNNEQFF	TGTGCCGGGAGGTCGGCGAAAAACAATGAGCAGTTCTTC
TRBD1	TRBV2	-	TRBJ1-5	CASRPQGGPNQPQHF	TGTGCCAGCAGACCACAGGGGGGACCCAATCAGCCCCAGCATTTT
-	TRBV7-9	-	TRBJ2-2	CASSLVGLNTGELFF	TGTGCCAGCAGCTTAGTGGGCTTGAACACCGGGGAGCTGTTTTTT
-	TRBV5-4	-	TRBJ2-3	CASSSFTGFDTDTQYF	TGTGCCAGCAGCTCCTTTACAGGTTTCGACACAGATACGCAGTATTTT
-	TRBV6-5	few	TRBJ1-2	CASSYRGANYGYTF	TGTGCCAGCAGTTACCGGGGGGCAAACTATGGCTACACCTTC
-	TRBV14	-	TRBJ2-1	CASSNYQGNEQFF	TGTGCCAGCAGCAACTATCAGGGCAATGAGCAGTTCTTC
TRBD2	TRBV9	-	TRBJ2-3	CASSEGLASDTQYF	TGTGCCAGCAGCGAGGGACTAGCTTCAGATACGCAGTATTTT
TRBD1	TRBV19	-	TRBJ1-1	CASSFRDRGDTEAFF	TGTGCCAGTAGTTTTAGGGACAGGGGAGACACTGAAGCTTTCTTT
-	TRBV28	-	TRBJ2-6	CASTGFRQGLRLGANVLTF	TGTGCCAGCACCGGCTTCAGGCAGGGACTCCGTCTGGGGGCCAACGTCCTGACTTTC
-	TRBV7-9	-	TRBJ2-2	CASSQLNTGELFF	TGTGCCAGCAGCCAACTCAACACCGGGGAGCTGTTTTTT
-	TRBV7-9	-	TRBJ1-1	CASSLSMNTEAFF	TGTGCCAGCAGCTTATCCATGAACACTGAAGCTTTCTTT
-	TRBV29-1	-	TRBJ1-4	CSVVQGVGEKLFF	TGCAGCGTTGTTCAGGGCGTGGGTGAAAAACTGTTTTTT
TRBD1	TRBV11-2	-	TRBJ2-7	CASSSGTGGAYEQYF	TGTGCCAGCAGCTCAGGGACAGGGGGCGCCTACGAGCAGTACTTC
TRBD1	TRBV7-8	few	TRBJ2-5	CASSKTGGRGETQYF	TGTGCCAGCAGCAAAACAGGGGGCCGGGGGGAGACCCAGTACTTC
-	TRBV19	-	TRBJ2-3	CASSQTHSYTQYF	TGTGCCAGTAGTCAAACCCACTCGTATACGCAGTATTTT
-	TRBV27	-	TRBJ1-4	CASRRRRATNEKLFF	TGTGCCAGCAGACGCCGGAGGGCAACTAATGAAAAACTGTTTTTT
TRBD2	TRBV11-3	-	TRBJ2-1	CASSPKGPTSGSARYNEQFF	TGTGCCAGCAGCCCAAAGGGGCCGACTAGCGGGAGCGCCCGATACAATGAGCAGTTCTTC
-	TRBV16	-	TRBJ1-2	CASSQVRYPGVGYTF	TGTGCCAGCAGCCAAGTGAGGTATCCGGGAGTTGGCTACACCTTC
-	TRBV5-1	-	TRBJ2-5	CASSHDIQETQYF	TGCGCCAGCAGCCACGACATTCAAGAGACCCAGTACTTC
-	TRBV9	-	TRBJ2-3	CASEAGTTDTQYF	TGTGCCAGCGAGGCTGGAACCACAGATACGCAGTATTTT
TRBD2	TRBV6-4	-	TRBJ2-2	CASSDAGGSGELFF	TGTGCCAGCAGTGACGCGGGAGGGTCCGGGGAGCTGTTTTTT
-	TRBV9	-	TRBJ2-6	CASSEQGAGANVLTF	TGTGCCAGCAGCGAACAGGGAGCTGGGGCCAACGTCCTGACTTTC
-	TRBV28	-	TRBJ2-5	CASSLMVRGTQYF	TGTGCCAGCAGTTTAATGGTCCGAGGGACCCAGTACTTC
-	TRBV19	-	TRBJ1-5	CASSIVVGGSYSNQPQHF	TGTGCCAGTAGTATAGTAGTAGGCGGAAGCTATAGCAATCAGCCCCAGCATTTT
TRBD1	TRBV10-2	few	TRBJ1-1	CASSWTGQGNTEAFF	TGCGCCAGCAGCTGGACAGGGCAAGGGAACACTGAAGCTTTCTTT
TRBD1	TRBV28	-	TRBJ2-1	CASSLRQGLYNEQFF	TGTGCCAGCAGTTTGCGACAGGGCCTCTACAATGAGCAGTTCTTC
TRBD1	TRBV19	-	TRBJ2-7	CASTSGTGFYEQYF	TGTGCCAGTACCTCCGGGACAGGGTTCTACGAGCAGTACTTC
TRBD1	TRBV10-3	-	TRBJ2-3	CAISESRQGATDTQYF	TGTGCCATCAGTGAGTCTCGGCAGGGGGCCACAGATACGCAGTATTTT
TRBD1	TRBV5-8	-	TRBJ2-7	CASSLRQGANEQYF	TGTGCCAGCAGCTTACGGCAGGGGGCAAACGAGCAGTACTTC
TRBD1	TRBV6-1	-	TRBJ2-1	CASKSQGPTNNEQFF	TGTGCCAGCAAATCACAGGGGCCGACAAACAATGAGCAGTTCTTC
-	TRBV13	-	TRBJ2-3	CASSLDGSTDTQYF	TGTGCCAGCAGCTTAGACGGGAGCACAGATACGCAGTATTTT
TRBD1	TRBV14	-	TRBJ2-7	CASSRDRGPSYEQYF	TGTGCCAGCAGTCGAGACAGGGGGCCCTCCTACGAGCAGTACTTC